This T cell receptor (beta chain) was sequenced for a study of molecular identifiers for immune sequencing clone quantification. Study-wide background: Five portions were made in replicates from RNA of roughly 20,000 or 100,000 naive CD8 cells, and four underwent sequencing.

Investigators produced naive CD8 libraries from around 20,000 to 1,000,000 sorted cells, drawing on 10%, 30% or 50% RNA. This clonotype was recorded a few times. Both previously described methods and listed TCR primers were employed to make bulk TCR libraries. TCRdb reprocessed the PCR reads with MiXCR, giving one entry per CDR3 protein. The sample gives some 97,000 distinct CDR3 sequences, under 40% of which show up once; less than 5.5% is in the top ten. CDR1 is SGHTS and CDR2 is YDEGEE in the germline V gene. Trimming pared 5 bases from V and 10 bases from J, leaving 27 bases between. The CDR3 totals 17 residues.

The source material was naive CD8+ T cells from blood, with Jurkat cell RNA spiked in. Specified subset: FACS-sorted CD8+CD4-CCR7+CD45RA+ naive T cells. The receptor's source is a human donor in good health. Some libraries in this study had Jurkat cell RNA spiked in. The rearrangement joins TRBV5-8 to TRBJ2-2; perhaps D is TRBD1 or TRBD2 (5 bases each). CDR3: CASRGDGTSRRREELFF. Here the CDR3 DNA reads TGTGCCAGCAGGGGTGACGGGACGTCACGACGTCGTGAGGAGCTGTTTTTT.